This entry features one TCR beta chain sequence. What it binds is not known. TCRB transcripts that were expressed got sequenced, as all of the isolated RNA had been reverse transcribed. Naive, central memory and regulatory T cell samples produced a mean of around 4 million reads. TCRdb's copy holds only in-frame clones and misses some; the assay was immunoSEQ multiplex PCR. Found here are hundreds of thousands of clones, over 9.5% of them singletons; the top ten hold around 0.031%. V lost 6 bases to trimming and J lost 7 bases, with 19 bases between them. Germline CDR1 is MNHEY and CDR2 is SMNVEV (reference sequence). This CDR3 comprises 15 residues. The data are from a study of beta chain features in type 1 diabetes. General observations from the study: Insertion counts at VDJ junctions were lower in type 1 diabetes patients, who also showed more deletions there. Healthy donors had naive, central memory and Treg TCRB repertoires that appeared less similar than those seen among patients.

This sequence originates from a young woman in good health. Input material: naive CD4+ T cells from blood. The rearrangement joins TRBV27 to TRBJ1-5; D is possibly TRBD1 (6 bases). The CDR3 loop reads CASRLGGAGTQPQHF. DNA of the CDR3: TGTGCCAGCAGGCTGGGGGGGGCGGGGACGCAGCCCCAGCATTTT.